These 2 T cell receptor beta chains came from one sample sequenced in a study of blood T cell repertoires in COVID-19. Only in-frame clones appear in the TCRdb table, and some are missing; sequencing was by immunoSEQ multiplex PCR. This sample has approximately 160,000 clones, with around 78% found just once. Source material: PBMCs or T cells enriched from blood (not recorded which). Every receptor here comes from a woman in her 50s who had recovered from COVID-19.

The chain has TRBV18 and TRBJ2-5; 9 nucleotides agree with TRBD2. CDR3 size: 15 residues. CDR1 is KGHSH and CDR2 is LQKENI in the germline V gene. The ends lost 3 bases at V and 5 bases at J; junction bases unmatched: 7. CDR3 sequence reads: CASSPNSGSSETQYF. The CDR3 nucleotides are TGTGCCAGCTCACCTAATAGCGGGAGTAGTGAGACCCAGTACTTC.

V is TRBV5-5 and J is TRBJ1-2; 10 positions match TRBD1. This CDR3 comprises 13 residues. Germline V gene sequence: CDR1 SGHKS, CDR2 YYEKEE (reference sequence). Trimming at V came to 4 bases and at J to 8 bases, leaving 5 bases not matched to a gene. This CDR3 reads CASSTMTGGGYTF. The CDR3 DNA reads TGTGCCAGCAGCACCATGACAGGGGGCGGCTACACCTTC. The full variable domain, its missing parts supplied by reference TRBV5-5 and TRBJ1-2, is DAGVTQSPTHLIKTRGQQVTLRCSPISGHKSVSWYQQVLGQGPQFIFQYYEKEERGRGNFPDRFSARQFPNYSSELNVNALLLGDSALYLCASSTMTGGGYTFGSGTRLTVV.